The TCR beta chain under discussion was sequenced for a study of blood T cell repertoires in COVID-19. V lost 5 bases to trimming and J lost 1 base, with 15 bases between them. This CDR3 contains 16 residues. Germline CDR1 reads LNHDA; CDR2 reads SQIVND (reference sequence). Data came from immunoSEQ multiplex PCR; TCRdb stores just in-frame clones and leaves some out. The top ten hold 0.95% to 1.3% of the sample, which has roughly 82,000 clones, about 92% seen once. This clonotype was obtained from a woman aged 50 to 60 in a cohort sampled during active COVID-19. The chain combines TRBV19 with TRBJ2-1, with D hard to call. The sequencing input was peripheral blood. CDR3 protein: CASSLWASGSYNEQFF. CDR3 DNA sequence: TGTGCCAGTAGTTTATGGGCGTCTGGATCCTACAATGAGCAGTTCTTC. The whole variable domain, filled in from reference TRBV19 and TRBJ2-1, reads DGGITQSPKYLFRKEGQNVTLSCEQNLNHDAMYWYRQDPGQGLRLIYYSQIVNDFQKGDIAEGYSVSREKKESFPLTVTSAQKNPTAFYLCASSLWASGSYNEQFFGPGTRLTVL.